This T cell receptor beta chain was observed in a study of PD-L1 blockade in urothelial cancer. Overall study: Bladder-origin urothelial cancer in males covered about 90% of the roughly 30 patients. Each patient had 0 to 3 earlier chemotherapy regimens. Samples of blood were analyzed 3 weeks (second dose) and 6 weeks after treatment start. Study conclusions and caveats: Pretreatment peripheral blood TCR clonality that fell below the median predicted better survival among the patients studied.

A word on this clone: Its antigen is as yet unknown.

The CDR3 has 15 amino acids. Trimming took 5 bases from V and 5 from J; bases not matched to a gene: 8. Germline lookup yields CDR1 SGHRS and CDR2 YFSETQ. Only in-frame clones appear in the TCRdb table, and some are missing; sequencing was by immunoSEQ multiplex PCR. This table holds approximately 30,000 clones, roughly 80% found once. This sequence originates from a man aged 45-65 years with urothelial cancer. Specimen: PBMCs, collected around atezolizumab (anti-PD-L1) treatment. The chain links TRBV5-1 to TRBJ2-1; 9 nucleotides line up with TRBD1. The CDR3 spells CASRESGTGNNEQFF. As DNA, the CDR3 is TGCGCCAGCAGAGAATCCGGGACAGGGAACAATGAGCAGTTCTTC.